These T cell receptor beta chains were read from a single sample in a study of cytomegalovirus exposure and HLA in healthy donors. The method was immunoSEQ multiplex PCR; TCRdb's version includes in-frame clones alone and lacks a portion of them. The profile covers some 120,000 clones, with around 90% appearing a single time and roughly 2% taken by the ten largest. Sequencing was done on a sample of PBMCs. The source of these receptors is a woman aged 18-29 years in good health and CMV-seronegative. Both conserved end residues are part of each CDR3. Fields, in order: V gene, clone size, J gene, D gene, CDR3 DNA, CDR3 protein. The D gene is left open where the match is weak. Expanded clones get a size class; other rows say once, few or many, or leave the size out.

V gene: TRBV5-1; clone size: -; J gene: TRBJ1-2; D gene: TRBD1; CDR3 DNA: TGCGCCAGCAGTTCCGGGACAGCTTATGGCTACACCTTC; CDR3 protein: CASSSGTAYGYTF
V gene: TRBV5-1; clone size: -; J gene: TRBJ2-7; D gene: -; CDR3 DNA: TGCGCCAGCAGCATGACAGGCTACGAGCAGTACTTC; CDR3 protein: CASSMTGYEQYF
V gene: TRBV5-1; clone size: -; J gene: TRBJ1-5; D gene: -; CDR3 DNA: TGCGCCAGCAGCTTGGCAGGGGATAGCAATCAGCCCCAGCATTTT; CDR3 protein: CASSLAGDSNQPQHF
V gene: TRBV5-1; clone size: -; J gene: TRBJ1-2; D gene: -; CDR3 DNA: TGCGCCAGCAGCTTGGGGGAGAGCGGCTACACCTTC; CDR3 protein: CASSLGESGYTF
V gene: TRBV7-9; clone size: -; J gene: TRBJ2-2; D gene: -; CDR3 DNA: TGTGCCAGCGGATTTGGTCAGGGCAGCGGGGAGCTGTTTTTT; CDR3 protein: CASGFGQGSGELFF
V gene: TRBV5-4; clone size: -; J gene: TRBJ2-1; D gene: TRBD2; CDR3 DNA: TGTGCCAGCAGCTTGGGCGGACTAGGATCCGATGAGCAGTTCTTC; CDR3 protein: CASSLGGLGSDEQFF
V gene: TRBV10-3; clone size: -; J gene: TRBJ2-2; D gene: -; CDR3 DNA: TGTGCCATCAGTGAGGGTCAGGGGCTGGCCGGGGAGCTGTTTTTT; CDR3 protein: CAISEGQGLAGELFF
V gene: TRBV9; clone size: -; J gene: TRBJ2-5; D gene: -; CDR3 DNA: TGTGCCAGCAGCGTTTCGGGTCAAGAGACCCAGTACTTC; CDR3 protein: CASSVSGQETQYF
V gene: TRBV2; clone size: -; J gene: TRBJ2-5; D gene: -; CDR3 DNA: TGTGCCAGCAGTGAAGGACGGTGGGGGCGAGAGACCCAGTACTTC; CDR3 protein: CASSEGRWGRETQYF
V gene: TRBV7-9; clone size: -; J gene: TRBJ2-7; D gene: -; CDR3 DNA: TGTGCCAGCAGCCCAACCTCTAGCCCCAATTCCTACGAGCAGTACTTC; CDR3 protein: CASSPTSSPNSYEQYF
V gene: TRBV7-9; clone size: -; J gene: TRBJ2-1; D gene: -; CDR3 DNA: TGTGCCAGCAGCTTAGAGGGACAAGTATACAATGAGCAGTTCTTC; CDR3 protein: CASSLEGQVYNEQFF
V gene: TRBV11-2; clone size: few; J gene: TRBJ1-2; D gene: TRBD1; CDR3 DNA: TGTGCCAGCAGCTTAGATTTGGGGACAGGGAATGAAAATGGCTACACCTTC; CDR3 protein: CASSLDLGTGNENGYTF
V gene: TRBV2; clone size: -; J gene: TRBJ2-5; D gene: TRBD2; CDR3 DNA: TGTGCCAGCAGTGGTGCGGGAGGAGAGACCCAGTACTTC; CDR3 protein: CASSGAGGETQYF
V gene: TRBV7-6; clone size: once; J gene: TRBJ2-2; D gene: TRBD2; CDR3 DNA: TGTGCCAGCAGCTGGAATCCCCCGGGACTAGCGGGAGGGGTCACCGGGGAGCTGTTTTTT; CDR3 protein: CASSWNPPGLAGGVTGELFF
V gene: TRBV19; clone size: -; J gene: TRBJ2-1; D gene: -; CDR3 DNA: TGTGCCAGTAGGGGGAGAGGTTACAATGAGCAGTTCTTC; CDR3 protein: CASRGRGYNEQFF
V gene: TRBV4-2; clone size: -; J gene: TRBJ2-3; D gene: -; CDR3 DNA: TGTGCCAGCAGCCAAGAGAACAGCCGTACCGGCTTTTATACGCAGTATTTT; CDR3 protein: CASSQENSRTGFYTQYF
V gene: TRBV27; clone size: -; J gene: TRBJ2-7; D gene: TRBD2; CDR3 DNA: TGTGCCAGCAGCAGTTTAGCGGGACTATACGAGCAGTACTTC; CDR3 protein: CASSSLAGLYEQYF
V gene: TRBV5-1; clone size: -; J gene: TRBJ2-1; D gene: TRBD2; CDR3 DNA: TGCGCCAGCAGCCGCTCGGGACTAGCGGGCGGTGAGCAGTTCTTC; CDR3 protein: CASSRSGLAGGEQFF
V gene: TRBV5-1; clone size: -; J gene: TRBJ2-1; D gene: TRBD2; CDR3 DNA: TGCGCCAGCAGCTCAGAAGGACTAGCGAGAACCTCCTACAATGAGCAGTTCTTC; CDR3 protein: CASSSEGLARTSYNEQFF
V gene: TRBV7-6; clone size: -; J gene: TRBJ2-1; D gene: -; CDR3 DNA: TGTGCCAGCAGCTTCTCGTCAGGGTGGTCTCTTCTAGGCCCCTACAATGAGCAGTTCTTC; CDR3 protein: CASSFSSGWSLLGPYNEQFF
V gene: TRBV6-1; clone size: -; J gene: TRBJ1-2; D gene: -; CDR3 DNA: TGTGCCAGCACGCAGAACTATGGCTACACCTTC; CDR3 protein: CASTQNYGYTF
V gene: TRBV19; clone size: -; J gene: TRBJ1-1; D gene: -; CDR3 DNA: TGTGCCAGTAGTGCCACAGGTAACACTGAAGCTTTCTTT; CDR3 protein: CASSATGNTEAFF
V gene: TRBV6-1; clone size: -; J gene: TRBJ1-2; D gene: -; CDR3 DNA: TGTGCCAGCAGTTCAATTAACTATGGCTACACCTTC; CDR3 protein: CASSSINYGYTF
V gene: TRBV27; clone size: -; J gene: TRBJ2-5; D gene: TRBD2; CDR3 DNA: TGTGCCAGCAGTTTAAGGGTAGCGGGGCCTTCTCAAGAGACCCAGTACTTC; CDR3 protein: CASSLRVAGPSQETQYF
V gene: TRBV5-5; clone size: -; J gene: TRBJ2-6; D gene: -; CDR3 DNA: TGTGCCAGCAGCGTACCGAGCTCTGGGGCCAACGTCCTGACTTTC; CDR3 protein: CASSVPSSGANVLTF
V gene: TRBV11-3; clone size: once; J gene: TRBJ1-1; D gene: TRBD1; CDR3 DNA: TGTGCCAGCAGCACAGCAGACAGGGGGCACACTGAAGCTTTCTTT; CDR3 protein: CASSTADRGHTEAFF
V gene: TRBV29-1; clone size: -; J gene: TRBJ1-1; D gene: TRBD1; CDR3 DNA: TGCAGCGCCACGGGACAGGGGTCGAACACTGAAGCTTTCTTT; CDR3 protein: CSATGQGSNTEAFF
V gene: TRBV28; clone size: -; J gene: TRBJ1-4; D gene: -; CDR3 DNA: TGTGCCAGCAGCCCAGTGGACTCTAATGAAAAACTGTTTTTT; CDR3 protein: CASSPVDSNEKLFF
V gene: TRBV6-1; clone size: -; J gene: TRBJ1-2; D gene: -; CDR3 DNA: TGTGCCAGCAGTCTTACAGGGAACTATGGCTACACCTTC; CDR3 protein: CASSLTGNYGYTF
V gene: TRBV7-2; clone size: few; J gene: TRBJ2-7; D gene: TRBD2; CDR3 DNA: TGTGCCAGCAGCTTTAGCGGGAGCTCCTACGAGCAGTACTTC; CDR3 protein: CASSFSGSSYEQYF
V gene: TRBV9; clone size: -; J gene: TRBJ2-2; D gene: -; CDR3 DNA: TGTGCCAGCAGCGAGGGGCTAAACACCGGGGAGCTGTTTTTT; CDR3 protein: CASSEGLNTGELFF
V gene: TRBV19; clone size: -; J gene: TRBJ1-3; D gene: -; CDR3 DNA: TGTGCCAGTAGTATTGTGGAGGGGCCTGGAAACACCATATATTTT; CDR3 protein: CASSIVEGPGNTIYF
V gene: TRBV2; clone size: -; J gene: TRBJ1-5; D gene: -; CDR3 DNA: TGTGCCAGCAGCAAAGACAGGCGATCGGGTCAGCCCCAGCATTTT; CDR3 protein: CASSKDRRSGQPQHF
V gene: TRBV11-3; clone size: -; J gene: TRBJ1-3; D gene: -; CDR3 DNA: TGTGCCAGCAGCTCACAGGGCCTCTCTGGAAACACCATATATTTT; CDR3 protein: CASSSQGLSGNTIYF
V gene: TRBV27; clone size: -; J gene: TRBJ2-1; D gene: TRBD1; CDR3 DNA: TGTGCCAGCGGCAGGGGGCTAAATGAGCAGTTCTTC; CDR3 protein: CASGRGLNEQFF
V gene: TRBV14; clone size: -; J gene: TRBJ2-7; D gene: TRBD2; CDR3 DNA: TGTGCCAGCAGCCAAGGTACCAGCGGGATCCACGAGCAGTACTTC; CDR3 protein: CASSQGTSGIHEQYF
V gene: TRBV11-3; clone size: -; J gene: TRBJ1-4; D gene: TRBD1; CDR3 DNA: TGTGCCAGCAGTTCTACCGACGGGACAGGTAATGAAAAACTGTTTTTT; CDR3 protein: CASSSTDGTGNEKLFF
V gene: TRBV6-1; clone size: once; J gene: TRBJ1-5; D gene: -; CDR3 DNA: TGTGCCAGCAGTGAAGCCGGGTTAGAGATTCATCAGCCCCAGCATTTT; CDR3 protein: CASSEAGLEIHQPQHF
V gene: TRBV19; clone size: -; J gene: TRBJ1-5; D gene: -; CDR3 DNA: TGTGCCAGTAGTATAGGCGACAGGTCCGTTGGACAGCCCCAGCATTTT; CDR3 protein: CASSIGDRSVGQPQHF
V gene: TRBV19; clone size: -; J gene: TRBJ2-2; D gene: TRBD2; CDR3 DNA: TGTGCCAGTAAGGGCGGGCGGGAGGCCACCGGGGAGCTGTTTTTT; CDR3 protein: CASKGGREATGELFF
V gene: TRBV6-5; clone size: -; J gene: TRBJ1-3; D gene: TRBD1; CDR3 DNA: TGTGCCAGCAGCCCTGACAGGGCAGGAGGAAACACCATATATTTT; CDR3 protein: CASSPDRAGGNTIYF
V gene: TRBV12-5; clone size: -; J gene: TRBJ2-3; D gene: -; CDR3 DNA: TGTGCTAGTGGCTCCCAGGGGATGAGCACAGATACGCAGTATTTT; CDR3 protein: CASGSQGMSTDTQYF
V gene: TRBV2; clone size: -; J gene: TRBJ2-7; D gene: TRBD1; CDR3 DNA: TGTGCCAGCAGACGAAAAGAATTTGGGGACAGCCCCTACGAGCAGTACTTC; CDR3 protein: CASRRKEFGDSPYEQYF
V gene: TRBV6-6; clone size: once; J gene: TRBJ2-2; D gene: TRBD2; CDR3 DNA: TGTGCCAGCAGTCCGCTCCGAAGCGGGGGGGGCCGGGAGCTGTTTTTT; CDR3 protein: CASSPLRSGGGRELFF
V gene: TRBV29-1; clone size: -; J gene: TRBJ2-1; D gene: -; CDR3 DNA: TGCAGCGTTGAACTGGCGGGGCCCTTAGATGAGCAGTTCTTC; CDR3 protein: CSVELAGPLDEQFF
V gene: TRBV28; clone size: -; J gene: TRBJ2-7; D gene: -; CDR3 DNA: TGTGCCAGCTTGGGGGACACGCCAGGCGAGCAGTACTTC; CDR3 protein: CASLGDTPGEQYF
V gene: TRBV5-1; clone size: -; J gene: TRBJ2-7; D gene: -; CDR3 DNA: TGCGCCAGCAGCTTTGGGGGGTCCTCCTACGAGCAGTACTTC; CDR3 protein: CASSFGGSSYEQYF
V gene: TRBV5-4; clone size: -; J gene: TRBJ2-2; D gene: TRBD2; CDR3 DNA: TGTGCCAGCAGCTCGCTAGCGGGGTCGAACACCGGGGAGCTGTTTTTT; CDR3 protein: CASSSLAGSNTGELFF
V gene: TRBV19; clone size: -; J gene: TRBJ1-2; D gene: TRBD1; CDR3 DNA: TGTGCCAGTAGTTTCCCAGGGACAGGGGATTCCTATGGCTACACCTTC; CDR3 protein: CASSFPGTGDSYGYTF
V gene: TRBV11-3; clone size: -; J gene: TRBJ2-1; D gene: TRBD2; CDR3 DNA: TGTGCCAGCAGCTCTCGCCTCAGACTAGCGGGAAGGAGCGATGAGCAGTTCTTC; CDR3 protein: CASSSRLRLAGRSDEQFF
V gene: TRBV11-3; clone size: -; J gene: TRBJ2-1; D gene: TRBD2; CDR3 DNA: TGTGCCAGCGGGCGAGGACTAGCCTCAAATGAGCAGTTCTTC; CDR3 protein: CASGRGLASNEQFF
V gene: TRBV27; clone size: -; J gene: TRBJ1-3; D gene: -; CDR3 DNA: TGTGCCAGCAGTTATAGTACGGGAAACACCATATATTTT; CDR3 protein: CASSYSTGNTIYF
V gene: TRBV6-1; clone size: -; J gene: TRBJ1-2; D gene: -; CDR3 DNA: TGTGCCAGCATTAATACAGGGCGCCCTAACTATGGCTACACCTTC; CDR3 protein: CASINTGRPNYGYTF
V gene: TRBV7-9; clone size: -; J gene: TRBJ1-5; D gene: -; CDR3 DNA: TGTGCCAGCAGCTTAGTGGGGGGGACGGGCAATCAGCCCCAGCATTTT; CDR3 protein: CASSLVGGTGNQPQHF
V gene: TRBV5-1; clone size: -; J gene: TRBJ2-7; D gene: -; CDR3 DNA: TGCGCCAGCAGCCTTTTACCGGACACCACCTACGAGCAGTACTTC; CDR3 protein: CASSLLPDTTYEQYF